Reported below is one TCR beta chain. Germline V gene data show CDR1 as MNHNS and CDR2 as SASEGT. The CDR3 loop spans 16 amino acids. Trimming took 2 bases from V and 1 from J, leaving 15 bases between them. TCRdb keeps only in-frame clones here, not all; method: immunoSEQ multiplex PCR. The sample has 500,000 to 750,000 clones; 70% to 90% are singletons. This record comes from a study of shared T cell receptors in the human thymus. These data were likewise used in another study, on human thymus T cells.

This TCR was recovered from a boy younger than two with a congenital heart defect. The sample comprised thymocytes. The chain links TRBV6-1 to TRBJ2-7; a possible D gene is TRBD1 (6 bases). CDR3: CASSEWVYRDSYEQYF. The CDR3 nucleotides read TGTGCCAGCAGTGAATGGGTCTACAGGGATTCCTACGAGCAGTACTTC.